The entry below gives a single T cell receptor (beta chain) sequence along with its context. Original processing notes: Nucleated cell number was recorded as an estimate derived from reference gene primer amplification. Assay: immunoSEQ multiplex PCR; the TCRdb copy retains only in-frame clones and omits some. The D gene and trimming were derived from the DNA, and the V and J assignments and clone size from that table. Here the sample spans 87,000 or so clones, roughly 87% being singletons. This specimen comes from a study of blood T cell repertoires in COVID-19. Overall study context: The study drew acute and convalescent COVID-19 samples from the United States, Italy and Spain. From T cells, B-cell-depleted T cells, or PBMCs came the material, which was cDNA or gDNA.

It was during active infection that Seattle patients were enrolled and then longitudinally followed. Germline V gene data show CDR1 as SNHLY and CDR2 as FYNNEI. This CDR3 is 9 amino acids long. With 8 bases removed from V and 6 bases from J, the gap between germline ends came to 5 bases. The chain employs TRBV2 and TRBJ2-7, with D unresolved. This TCR was recovered from a man younger than 35 with COVID-19, enrolled during active disease. The material sequenced was peripheral blood. The CDR3 is CASGPEQYF. The CDR3 DNA sequence: TGTGCCAGCGGCCCCGAGCAGTACTTC.